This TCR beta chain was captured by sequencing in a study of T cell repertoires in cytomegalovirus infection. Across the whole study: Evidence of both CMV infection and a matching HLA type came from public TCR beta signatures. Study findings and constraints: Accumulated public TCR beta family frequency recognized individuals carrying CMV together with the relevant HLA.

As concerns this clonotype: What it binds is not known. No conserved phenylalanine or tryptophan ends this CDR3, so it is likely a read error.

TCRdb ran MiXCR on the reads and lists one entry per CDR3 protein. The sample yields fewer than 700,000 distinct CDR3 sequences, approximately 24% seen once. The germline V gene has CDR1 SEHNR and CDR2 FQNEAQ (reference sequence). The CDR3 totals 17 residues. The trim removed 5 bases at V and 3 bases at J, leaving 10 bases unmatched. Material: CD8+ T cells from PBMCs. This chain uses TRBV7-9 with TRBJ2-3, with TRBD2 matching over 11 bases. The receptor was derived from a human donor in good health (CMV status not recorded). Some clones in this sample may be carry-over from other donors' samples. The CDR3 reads CASSPTTSGVKTDTQYS. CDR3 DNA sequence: TGTGCCAGCAGCCCGACGACTAGCGGGGTTAAAACAGATACGCAGTATTCT.